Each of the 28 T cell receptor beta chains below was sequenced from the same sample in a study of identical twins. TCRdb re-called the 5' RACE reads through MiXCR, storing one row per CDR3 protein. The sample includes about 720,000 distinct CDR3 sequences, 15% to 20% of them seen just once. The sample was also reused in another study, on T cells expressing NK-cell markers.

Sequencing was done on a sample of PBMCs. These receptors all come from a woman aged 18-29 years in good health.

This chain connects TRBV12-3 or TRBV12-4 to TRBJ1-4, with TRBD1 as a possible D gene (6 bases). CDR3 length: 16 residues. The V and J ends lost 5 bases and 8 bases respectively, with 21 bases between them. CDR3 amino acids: CASSESGTKIQEKLFF. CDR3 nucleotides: TGTGCCAGCAGTGAGTCCGGGACAAAGATTCAGGAAAAACTGTTTTTT.

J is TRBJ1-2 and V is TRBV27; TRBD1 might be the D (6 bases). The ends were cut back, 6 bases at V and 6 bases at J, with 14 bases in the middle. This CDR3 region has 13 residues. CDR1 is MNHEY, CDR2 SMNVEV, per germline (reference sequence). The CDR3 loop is CASRKQRGDGYTF. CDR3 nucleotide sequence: TGTGCCAGCAGGAAGCAGAGGGGGGATGGCTACACCTTC.

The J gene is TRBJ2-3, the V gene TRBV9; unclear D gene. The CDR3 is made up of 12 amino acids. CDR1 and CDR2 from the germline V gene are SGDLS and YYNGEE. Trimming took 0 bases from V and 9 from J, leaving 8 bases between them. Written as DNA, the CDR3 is TGTGCCAGCAGCGTAGAGGGTCAGACGCAGTATTTT. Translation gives CASSVEGQTQYF.

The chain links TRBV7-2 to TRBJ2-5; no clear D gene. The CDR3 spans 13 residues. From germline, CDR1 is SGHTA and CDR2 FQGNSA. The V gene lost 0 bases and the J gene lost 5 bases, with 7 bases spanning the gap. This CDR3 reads CASSLAIWETQYF. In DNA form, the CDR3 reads TGTGCCAGCAGCTTAGCCATATGGGAGACCCAGTACTTC.

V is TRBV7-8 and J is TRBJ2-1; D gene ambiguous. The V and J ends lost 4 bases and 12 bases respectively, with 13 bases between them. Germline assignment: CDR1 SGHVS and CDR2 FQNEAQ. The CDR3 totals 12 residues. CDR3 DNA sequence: TGTGCCAGCAGCTCCCTTCTCAAGGGGCAGTTCTTC. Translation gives CASSSLLKGQFF.

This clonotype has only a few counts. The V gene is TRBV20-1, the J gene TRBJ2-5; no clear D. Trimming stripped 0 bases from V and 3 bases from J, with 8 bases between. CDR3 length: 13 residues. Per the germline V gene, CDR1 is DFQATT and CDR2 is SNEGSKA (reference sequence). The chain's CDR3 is CSAREGGKETQYF. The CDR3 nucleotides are TGCAGTGCTAGAGAGGGTGGAAAAGAGACCCAGTACTTC.

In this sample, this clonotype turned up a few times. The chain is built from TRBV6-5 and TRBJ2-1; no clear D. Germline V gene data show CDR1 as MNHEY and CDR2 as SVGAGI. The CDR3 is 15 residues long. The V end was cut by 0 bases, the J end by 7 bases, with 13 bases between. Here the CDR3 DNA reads TGTGCCAGCAGTTACTCCTTTCCCGGAAGGAATGAGCAGTTCTTC. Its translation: CASSYSFPGRNEQFF.

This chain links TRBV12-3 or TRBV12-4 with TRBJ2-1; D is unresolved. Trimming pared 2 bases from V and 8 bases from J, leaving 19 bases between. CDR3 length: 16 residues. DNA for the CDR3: TGTGCCAGCAGTTTATTATGGTCTGCCACTGCCGATGAGCAGTTCTTC. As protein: CASSLLWSATADEQFF.

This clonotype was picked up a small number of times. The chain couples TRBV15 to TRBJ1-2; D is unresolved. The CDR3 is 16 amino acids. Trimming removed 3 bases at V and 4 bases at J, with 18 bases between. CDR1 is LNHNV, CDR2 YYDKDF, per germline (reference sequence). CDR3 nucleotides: TGTGCCACCAGCAGCCGAAAAGTAGGCCGAAGCTATGGCTACACCTTC. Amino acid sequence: CATSSRKVGRSYGYTF. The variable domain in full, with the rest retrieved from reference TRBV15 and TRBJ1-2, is DAMVIQNPRYQVTQFGKPVTLSCSQTLNHNVMYWYQQKSSQAPKLLFHYYDKDFNNEADTPDNFQSRRPNTSFCFLDIRSPGLGDTAMYLCATSSRKVGRSYGYTFGSGTRLTVV.

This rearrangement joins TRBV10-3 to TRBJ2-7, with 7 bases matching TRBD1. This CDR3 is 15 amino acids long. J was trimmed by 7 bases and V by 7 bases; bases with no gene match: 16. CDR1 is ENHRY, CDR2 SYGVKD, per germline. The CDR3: CAINQKEGGGYEQYF. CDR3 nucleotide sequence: TGTGCCATCAACCAGAAAGAAGGGGGCGGTTATGAGCAGTACTTC.

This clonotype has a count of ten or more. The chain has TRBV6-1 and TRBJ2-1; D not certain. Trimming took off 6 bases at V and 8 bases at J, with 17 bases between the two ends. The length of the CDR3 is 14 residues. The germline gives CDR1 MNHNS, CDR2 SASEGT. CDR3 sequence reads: CASSPLVVVHEQFF. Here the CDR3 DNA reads TGTGCCAGCAGCCCCCTAGTAGTTGTCCATGAGCAGTTCTTC.

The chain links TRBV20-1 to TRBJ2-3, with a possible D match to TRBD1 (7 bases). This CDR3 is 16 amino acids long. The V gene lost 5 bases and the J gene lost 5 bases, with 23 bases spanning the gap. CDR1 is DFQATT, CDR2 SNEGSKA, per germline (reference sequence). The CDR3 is CSAGRLEGARGDTQYF. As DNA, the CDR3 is TGCAGTGCTGGACGTCTGGAGGGGGCGAGGGGAGATACGCAGTATTTT.

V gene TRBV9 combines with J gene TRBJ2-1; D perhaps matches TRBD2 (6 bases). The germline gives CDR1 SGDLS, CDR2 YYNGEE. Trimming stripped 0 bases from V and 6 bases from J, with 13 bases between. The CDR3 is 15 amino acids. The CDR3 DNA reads TGTGCCAGCAGCGTAGTTGGGACTTTCCCCAATGAGCAGTTCTTC. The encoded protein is CASSVVGTFPNEQFF.

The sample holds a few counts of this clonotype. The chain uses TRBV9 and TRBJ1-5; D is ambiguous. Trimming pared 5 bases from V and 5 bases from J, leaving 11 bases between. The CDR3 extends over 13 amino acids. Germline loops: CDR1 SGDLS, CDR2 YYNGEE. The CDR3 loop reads CASSWEPDQPQHF. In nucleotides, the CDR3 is TGTGCCAGCAGTTGGGAGCCTGATCAGCCCCAGCATTTT. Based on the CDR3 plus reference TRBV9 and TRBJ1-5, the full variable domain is DSGVTQTPKHLITATGQRVTLRCSPRSGDLSVYWYQQSLDQGLQFLIQYYNGEERAKGNILERFSAQQFPDLHSELNLSSLELGDSALYFCASSWEPDQPQHFGDGTRLSIL.

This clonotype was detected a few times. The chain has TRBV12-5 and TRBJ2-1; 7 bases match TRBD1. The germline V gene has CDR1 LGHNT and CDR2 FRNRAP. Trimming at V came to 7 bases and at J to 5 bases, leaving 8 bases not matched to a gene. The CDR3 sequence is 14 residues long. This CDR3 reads CASVVWDSNNEQFF. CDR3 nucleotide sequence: TGTGCTAGTGTGGTTTGGGACAGCAACAATGAGCAGTTCTTC.

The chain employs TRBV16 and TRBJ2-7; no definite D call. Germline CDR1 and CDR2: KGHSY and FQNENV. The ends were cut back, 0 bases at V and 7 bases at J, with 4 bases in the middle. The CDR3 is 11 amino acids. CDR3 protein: CASSQSLEQYF. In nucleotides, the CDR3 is TGTGCCAGCAGCCAATCACTAGAGCAGTACTTC.

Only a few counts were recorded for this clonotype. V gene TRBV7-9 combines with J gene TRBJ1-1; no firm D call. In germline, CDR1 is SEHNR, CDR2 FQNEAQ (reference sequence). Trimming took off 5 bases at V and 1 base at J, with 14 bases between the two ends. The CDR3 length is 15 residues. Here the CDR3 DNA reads TGTGCCAGCAGCAACCGTCTCAGTCAGAACACTGAAGCTTTCTTT. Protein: CASSNRLSQNTEAFF.

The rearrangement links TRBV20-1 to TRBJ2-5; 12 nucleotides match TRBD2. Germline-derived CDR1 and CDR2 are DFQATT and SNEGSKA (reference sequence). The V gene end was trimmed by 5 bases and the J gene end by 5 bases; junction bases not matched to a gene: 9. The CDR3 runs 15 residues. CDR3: CSALATSGSPETQYF. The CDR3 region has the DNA TGCAGTGCTCTTGCGACTAGCGGGAGTCCTGAGACCCAGTACTTC.

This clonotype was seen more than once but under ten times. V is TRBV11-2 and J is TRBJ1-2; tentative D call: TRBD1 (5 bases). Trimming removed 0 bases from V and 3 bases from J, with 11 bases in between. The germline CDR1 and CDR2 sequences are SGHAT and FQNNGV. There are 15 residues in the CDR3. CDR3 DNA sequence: TGTGCCAGCAGCTTAGATCCCGACAGCTACTATGGCTACACCTTC. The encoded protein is CASSLDPDSYYGYTF.

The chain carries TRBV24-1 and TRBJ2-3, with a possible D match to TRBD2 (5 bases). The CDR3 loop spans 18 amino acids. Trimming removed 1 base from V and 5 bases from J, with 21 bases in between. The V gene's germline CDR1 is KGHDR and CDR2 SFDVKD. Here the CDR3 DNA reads TGTGCCACCAGTGATTTCTTCGAGGTAGCGATAAGGATAGATACGCAGTATTTT. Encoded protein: CATSDFFEVAIRIDTQYF.

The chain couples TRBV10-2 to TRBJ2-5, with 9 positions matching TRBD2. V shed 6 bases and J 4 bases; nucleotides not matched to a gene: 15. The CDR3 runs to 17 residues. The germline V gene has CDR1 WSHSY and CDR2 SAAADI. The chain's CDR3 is CASSSPSIAGVGETQYF. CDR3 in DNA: TGCGCCAGCAGCTCCCCCTCCATAGCGGGAGTAGGAGAGACCCAGTACTTC.

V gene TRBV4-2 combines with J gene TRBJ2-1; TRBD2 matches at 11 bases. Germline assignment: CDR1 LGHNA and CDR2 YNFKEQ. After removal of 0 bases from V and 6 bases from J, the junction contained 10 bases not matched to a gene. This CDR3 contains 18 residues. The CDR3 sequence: CASSQEPDSGRAGNEQFF. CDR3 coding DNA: TGTGCCAGCAGCCAAGAGCCGGATAGCGGGAGGGCAGGCAATGAGCAGTTCTTC.

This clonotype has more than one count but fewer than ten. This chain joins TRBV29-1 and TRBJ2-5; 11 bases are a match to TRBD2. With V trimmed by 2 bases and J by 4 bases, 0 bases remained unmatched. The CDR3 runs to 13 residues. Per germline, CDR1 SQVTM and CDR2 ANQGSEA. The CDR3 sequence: CSVETSGRETQYF. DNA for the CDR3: TGCAGCGTTGAAACTAGCGGGAGAGAGACCCAGTACTTC.

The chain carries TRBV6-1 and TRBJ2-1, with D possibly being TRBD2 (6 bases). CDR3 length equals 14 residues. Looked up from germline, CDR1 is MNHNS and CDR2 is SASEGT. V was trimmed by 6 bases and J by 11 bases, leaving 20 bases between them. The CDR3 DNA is TGTGCCAGCAGGCCTAATCCGGGGACTCACAAGCAGTTCTTC. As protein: CASRPNPGTHKQFF.

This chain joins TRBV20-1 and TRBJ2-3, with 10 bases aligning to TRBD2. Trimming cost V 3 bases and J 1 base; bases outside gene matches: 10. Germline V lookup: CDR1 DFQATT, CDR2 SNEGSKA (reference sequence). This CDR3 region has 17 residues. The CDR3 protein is CSASRLAGVVGTDTQYF. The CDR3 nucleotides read TGCAGTGCTAGCCGCCTAGCGGGAGTGGTTGGCACAGATACGCAGTATTTT.

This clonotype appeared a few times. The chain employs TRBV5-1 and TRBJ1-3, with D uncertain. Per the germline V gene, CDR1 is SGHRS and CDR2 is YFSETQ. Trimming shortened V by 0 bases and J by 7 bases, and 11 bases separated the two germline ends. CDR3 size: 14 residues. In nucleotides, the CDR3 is TGCGCCAGCAGCTTGGATCCGGGGAGGAACACCATATATTTT. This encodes CASSLDPGRNTIYF.

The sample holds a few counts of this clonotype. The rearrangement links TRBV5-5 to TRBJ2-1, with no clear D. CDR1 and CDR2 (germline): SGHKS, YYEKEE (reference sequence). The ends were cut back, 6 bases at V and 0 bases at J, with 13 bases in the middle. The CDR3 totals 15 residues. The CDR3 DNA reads TGTGCCAGCAATCCTAGATCCAGCTCCTACAATGAGCAGTTCTTC. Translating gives CASNPRSSSYNEQFF.

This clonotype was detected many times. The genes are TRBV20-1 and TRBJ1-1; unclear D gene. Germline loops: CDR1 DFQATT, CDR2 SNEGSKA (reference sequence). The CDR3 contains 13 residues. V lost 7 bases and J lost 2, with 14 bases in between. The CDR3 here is CSVVREGNTEAFF. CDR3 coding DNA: TGCAGTGTGGTGAGGGAGGGAAACACTGAAGCTTTCTTT.